Listed below are T cell receptor beta chains from one sample, sequenced in a study of blood T cell repertoires in COVID-19. The protocol was immunoSEQ multiplex PCR, while the TCRdb copy is restricted to in-frame clones and leaves out a portion. The sample records some 240,000 clones, 75% to 90% being singletons. The specimen sequenced was PBMCs or T cells enriched from blood (not recorded which). The receptors were gathered from a woman between 35 and 50 years old who had been exposed to COVID-19. Both conserved end residues are part of each CDR3. Fields, in order: CDR3 length, J gene, D gene, clone size, V gene, CDR3 DNA, CDR3 protein. The D gene is left open where the match is weak. Expanded clones are given a class, and other clones once, few, many or no size at all.

>16|TRBJ2-7|TRBD2|.|TRBV11-2
TGTGCCAGCAGCTGGACTAGCGGGGGGCGGGCCTACGAGCAGTACTTC
CASSWTSGGRAYEQYF
>12|TRBJ2-3|TRBD1|.|TRBV2
TGTGCCAGCGCCCGACAGGGGGATACGCAGTATTTT
CASARQGDTQYF
>17|TRBJ2-3|TRBD2|.|TRBV5-1
TGCGCCAGCACCCAAGACGTAAGACTAGCGCGTACAGATACGCAGTATTTT
CASTQDVRLARTDTQYF
>15|TRBJ2-1|TRBD1|medium-sized|TRBV18
TGTGCCAGCTCAACTGGACAGGGGGGGGACAATGAGCAGTTCTTC
CASSTGQGGDNEQFF
>16|TRBJ2-1|.|.|TRBV25-1
TGTGCCAGCAGTGAGGTGGAGGGGATACCCTACAATGAGCAGTTCTTC
CASSEVEGIPYNEQFF
>16|TRBJ1-2|.|.|TRBV28
TGTGCCAGCAGTTCTGACAGCCCGACAGCTAACTATGGCTACACCTTC
CASSSDSPTANYGYTF
>12|TRBJ1-5|.|few|TRBV5-1
TGCGCCGTACCGGACAGTGGGAAGCCCCAGCATTTT
CAVPDSGKPQHF
>16|TRBJ1-3|.|once|TRBV3-1/TRBV3-2
TGTGCCAGCAGCCAAGACAGGGGCCCCTCTGGAAACACCATATATTTT
CASSQDRGPSGNTIYF
>15|TRBJ1-1|.|.|TRBV7-2
TGTGCCAGCAGCCTAACTAAACAGGGGAACACTGAAGCTTTCTTT
CASSLTKQGNTEAFF
>11|TRBJ2-7|.|once|TRBV29-1
TGCAGCGTCGCCGGTAGGAGAGAGCAGTACTTC
CSVAGRREQYF
>13|TRBJ2-1|TRBD1|.|TRBV7-9
TGTGCCACACGGGACAGGGGGCTCAATGAGCAGTTCTTC
CATRDRGLNEQFF
>14|TRBJ1-1|.|.|TRBV5-1
TGTGCCAGCAGCCCCAGACAGGTGGACACTGAAGCTTTCTTT
CASSPRQVDTEAFF
>14|TRBJ2-1|.|.|TRBV29-1
TGCAGCGTTGGCAGACAGGTCCGGGGGGATGAGCAGTTCTTC
CSVGRQVRGDEQFF
>11|TRBJ1-1|.|.|TRBV12-5
TGTGCTAGTGGGCGTCCCCCGAGAGCTTTCTTT
CASGRPPRAFF
>13|TRBJ1-1|.|.|TRBV2
TGTGCCAGCAGTGAAGTACAGGCCGATGAAGCTTTCTTT
CASSEVQADEAFF
>14|TRBJ2-1|.|.|TRBV7-2
TGTGCCAGCAGCTCTGGCGGGAAACACAATGAGCAGTTCTTC
CASSSGGKHNEQFF
>16|TRBJ2-1|TRBD2|.|TRBV13
TGTGCCAGCAGCGATCAGCGGGAGAGTATGGACAATGAGCAGTTCTTC
CASSDQRESMDNEQFF
>14|TRBJ1-1|.|.|TRBV4-3
TGCGCCAGCAGCCAAGAGGGAGATGAGACTGAAGCTTTCTTT
CASSQEGDETEAFF
>16|TRBJ1-5|.|once|TRBV18
TGTGCCAGCTCACCTGGGACATCTTATAGCAATCAGCCCCAGCATTTT
CASSPGTSYSNQPQHF
>12|TRBJ1-1|.|.|TRBV6-5
TGTGCCAGCGGAGCCTTGAACACTGAAGCTTTCTTT
CASGALNTEAFF
>14|TRBJ2-7|TRBD1|.|TRBV18
TGTGCCAGCTCCCCGGGACAGGGGGCCTACGAGCAGTACTTC
CASSPGQGAYEQYF
>14|TRBJ1-1|.|.|TRBV19
TGTGCCAGTAGTATAGATCCAATGAACACTGAAGCTTTCTTT
CASSIDPMNTEAFF
>17|TRBJ2-2|TRBD2|.|TRBV3-1/TRBV3-2
TGTGCCAGCAGTCGACGGCAACCTCGGGGGGACACCGGGGAGCTGTTTTTT
CASSRRQPRGDTGELFF
>15|TRBJ1-4|.|.|TRBV7-9
TGTGCCAGCAGCCCCCGGCAGGGGATGGGAGAAAAACTGTTTTTT
CASSPRQGMGEKLFF
>12|TRBJ1-1|.|once|TRBV6-5
TGTGCCAGCAGTTACTCGACTACTGAGCAACTCTTT
CASSYSTTEQLF
>15|TRBJ1-4|.|.|TRBV28
TGTGCCAGCAGTTCAATGAAGGGGCTGGATGAAAAACTGTTTTTT
CASSSMKGLDEKLFF
>14|TRBJ2-2|.|.|TRBV7-9
TGTGCCAGCAGCTTAAGCAGGGTCCCCGGGGAGCTGTTTTTT
CASSLSRVPGELFF
>13|TRBJ2-2|.|.|TRBV11-3
TGTGCCAGCAGCCCTTCTACTGCCGGGGAGCTGTTTTTT
CASSPSTAGELFF
>16|TRBJ2-5|.|.|TRBV18
TGTGCCAGCTCACCAGCGTCTAGGGGTAGTCAAGAGACCCAGTACTTC
CASSPASRGSQETQYF
>17|TRBJ1-3|.|.|TRBV11-2
TGTGCCAGCAGCCCGGCTGGTTGGGCAGGGTACGGAAACACCATATATTTT
CASSPAGWAGYGNTIYF